A selection of T cell receptor beta chains follows, all from one sample in a study of T cell responses to AZD1222 COVID-19 vaccine. The method was immunoSEQ multiplex PCR; TCRdb's version includes in-frame clones alone and lacks a portion of them. The table shows over 75,000 clones, with 80% to 90% occurring only once. Sequenced here: peripheral blood, sampled on day 0 of AZD1222 vaccination. The receptors come from an adult in good health. CDR3s include the opening cysteine and the closing phenylalanine or tryptophan. A D gene is named only where the DNA matches it firmly. Some rows have no size entry. The others give once, few or many, or a class for an expanded clone.

v_gene: TRBV29-1
d_gene: .
abundance: .
j_gene: TRBJ1-2
CDR3nt: TGCAGCGTCCCCAAAGCGGAGGGTATCTATGGCTACACCTTC
CDR3aa: CSVPKAEGIYGYTF

v_gene: TRBV5-4
d_gene: .
abundance: .
j_gene: TRBJ2-5
CDR3nt: TGTGCCAGCAGCGACCCGGGGGCGCAAGAGACCCAGTACTTC
CDR3aa: CASSDPGAQETQYF

v_gene: TRBV20-1
d_gene: .
abundance: .
j_gene: TRBJ2-1
CDR3nt: TGCAGTGCGATGATCAATGAGCAGTTCTTC
CDR3aa: CSAMINEQFF

v_gene: TRBV2
d_gene: TRBD1
abundance: .
j_gene: TRBJ2-5
CDR3nt: TGTGCCAGCAGTTGGACAGGCCGCGAAGAGACCCAGTACTTC
CDR3aa: CASSWTGREETQYF

v_gene: TRBV6-4
d_gene: .
abundance: .
j_gene: TRBJ1-5
CDR3nt: TGTGCCAGCAGTCCAGGACCCAATCAGCCCCAGCATTTT
CDR3aa: CASSPGPNQPQHF

v_gene: TRBV7-6
d_gene: .
abundance: once
j_gene: TRBJ2-7
CDR3nt: TGTGCCAGCAGCTTAGAGGCAGGCTACGAGCAGTACTTC
CDR3aa: CASSLEAGYEQYF

v_gene: TRBV19
d_gene: TRBD1
abundance: .
j_gene: TRBJ2-7
CDR3nt: TGTGCCAGTGGCCAGACAGGGGGCAACGGGGAGCAGTACTTC
CDR3aa: CASGQTGGNGEQYF

v_gene: TRBV23-1
d_gene: .
abundance: .
j_gene: TRBJ1-5
CDR3nt: TGCGCCAGCAGTCATCCAGACAGAATCGGTCAGCCCCAGCATTTT
CDR3aa: CASSHPDRIGQPQHF

v_gene: TRBV11-1
d_gene: TRBD2
abundance: .
j_gene: TRBJ2-7
CDR3nt: TGTGCCAGCAGCTGGGCGGGGGGGACCTACGAGCAGTACTTC
CDR3aa: CASSWAGGTYEQYF

v_gene: TRBV6-4
d_gene: TRBD1
abundance: once
j_gene: TRBJ1-2
CDR3nt: TGTGCCAGCAGAGAGGACAGGTACCCCAACTATGGCTACACCTTC
CDR3aa: CASREDRYPNYGYTF

v_gene: TRBV27
d_gene: .
abundance: .
j_gene: TRBJ2-7
CDR3nt: TGTGCCAGCAAGCTGGTACCGAGCTCCTACGAGCAGTACTTC
CDR3aa: CASKLVPSSYEQYF

v_gene: TRBV11-2
d_gene: TRBD2
abundance: medium-sized
j_gene: TRBJ2-1
CDR3nt: TGTGCCAGCAGCCTTAGTATTAGCGGGAGCGGTGAGCAGTTCTTC
CDR3aa: CASSLSISGSGEQFF

v_gene: TRBV29-1
d_gene: TRBD2
abundance: .
j_gene: TRBJ2-5
CDR3nt: TGCAGCGTTGAAGACACGGGACTAGGGCAAGAGACCCAGTACTTC
CDR3aa: CSVEDTGLGQETQYF

v_gene: TRBV28
d_gene: .
abundance: .
j_gene: TRBJ2-7
CDR3nt: TGTGCCAGCAGTCCGGGAAAAACTTACAGGGCTAGGGGCGAGCAGTACTTC
CDR3aa: CASSPGKTYRARGEQYF